The present T cell receptor (beta chain) was sequenced within a study of blood T cells in healthy people across ages. A second PCR of 7 to 11 cycles used a sample-barcoded 5' primer and a J-beta primer mix. TCRdb passed the 5' RACE reads through MiXCR, listing each CDR3 protein once. This table has around 750,000 distinct CDR3 sequences, roughly 50% appearing once. A note on this clonotype: The target antigen is unknown.

This CDR3 is built from 15 residues. The V end lost 7 bases, the J end lost 4 bases, and 22 bases lay between the germline ends. Germline assignment: CDR1 SQVTM and CDR2 ANQGSEA. Regarding the study as a whole: Older age went with lower TCR beta diversity per million T cells, in a roughly linear way. Unknown CMV status may confound age-related changes in expanded clones.

This TCR was sampled from an elderly man in good health. The V and J genes are TRBV29-1 and TRBJ1-2, with D perhaps TRBD1 (6 bases). Sequenced material: blood. This CDR3 reads CSERRRQDGLYGYTF. Written as DNA, the CDR3 is TGCAGCGAGAGAAGGCGACAGGACGGACTCTATGGCTACACCTTC.